The clone carrying this TCR beta chain was observed a single time. Antigen: not known. J gave up 6 bases and V 2 bases, and 10 bases lay outside the gene matches. From germline, CDR1 is MNHNS and CDR2 SASEGT. The CDR3 length is 16 residues. Generated by immunoSEQ multiplex PCR, the TCRdb table keeps only in-frame clones and is missing some. The sample has about 31,000 clones, about four fifths seen once; the top ten hold roughly 3.2%. This entry belongs to a study of CD4 T cells in relation to SARS-CoV-2 and coronaviruses. Whole-study results and caveats: Monoreactive clones expanded significantly more to SARS-CoV-2 than crossreactive clones did.

This receptor was taken from an adult with COVID-19. Input material: memory CD4+ T cells from PBMCs, cultured in vitro. The V call is TRBV6-1, the J call TRBJ2-7, with TRBD2 matching over 10 bases. CDR3 residues: CASSEITSGEWVEQYF. The DNA of the CDR3 is TGTGCCAGCAGTGAAATTACTAGCGGGGAGTGGGTCGAGCAGTACTTC.